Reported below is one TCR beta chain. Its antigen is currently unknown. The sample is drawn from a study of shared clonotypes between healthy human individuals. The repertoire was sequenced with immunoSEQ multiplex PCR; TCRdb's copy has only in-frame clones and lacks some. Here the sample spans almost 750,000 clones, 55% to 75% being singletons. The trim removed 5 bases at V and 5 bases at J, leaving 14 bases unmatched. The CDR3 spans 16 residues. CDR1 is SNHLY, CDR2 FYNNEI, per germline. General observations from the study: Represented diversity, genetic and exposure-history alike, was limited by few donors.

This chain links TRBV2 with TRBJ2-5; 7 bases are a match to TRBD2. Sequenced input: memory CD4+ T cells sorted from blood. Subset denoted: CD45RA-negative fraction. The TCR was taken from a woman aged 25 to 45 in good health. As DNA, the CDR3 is TGTGCCAGCAGTACCCTGGAGCGGGACTGGGGGGAGACCCAGTACTTC. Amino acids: CASSTLERDWGETQYF.